Listed here is a single T cell receptor (beta chain). The germline CDR1 and CDR2 sequences are SQVTM and ANQGSEA. CDR3 length: 13 amino acids. The V and J ends lost 6 bases and 8 bases respectively, with 17 bases between them. Via MiXCR, TCRdb re-called the RT-PCR reads, giving one row per CDR3 protein. The sample lists about 960,000 distinct CDR3 sequences, 15% to 20% occurring once. The data stem from a study of patients and donors after allogeneic stem cell transplantation. The V and J genes are TRBV29-1 and TRBJ2-1, with D perhaps TRBD1 (6 bases). The specimen sequenced was blood, either unsorted or a sorted T cell fraction (not recorded which). The sequence was obtained from a human donor who was either an allogeneic HSCT recipient or a stem cell or donor lymphocyte infusion donor (not recorded which). It is not recorded whose cells these are; they may come from a transplant donor. CDR3 in DNA: TGCAGCGTCCGACAGGTCTCTTCTCATGAGCAGTTCTTC. As protein: CSVRQVSSHEQFF.